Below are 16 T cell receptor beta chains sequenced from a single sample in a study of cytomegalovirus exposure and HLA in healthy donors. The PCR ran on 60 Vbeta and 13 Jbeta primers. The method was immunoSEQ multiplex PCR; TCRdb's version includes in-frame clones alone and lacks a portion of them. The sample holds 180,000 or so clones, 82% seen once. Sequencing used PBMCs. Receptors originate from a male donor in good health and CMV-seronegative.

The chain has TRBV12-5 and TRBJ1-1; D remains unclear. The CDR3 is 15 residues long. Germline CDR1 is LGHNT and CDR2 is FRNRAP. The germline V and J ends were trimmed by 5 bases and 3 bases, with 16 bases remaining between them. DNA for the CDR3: TGTGCTAGTGGTCTACCGGGTCAAAGGTACACTGAAGCTTTCTTT. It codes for CASGLPGQRYTEAFF.

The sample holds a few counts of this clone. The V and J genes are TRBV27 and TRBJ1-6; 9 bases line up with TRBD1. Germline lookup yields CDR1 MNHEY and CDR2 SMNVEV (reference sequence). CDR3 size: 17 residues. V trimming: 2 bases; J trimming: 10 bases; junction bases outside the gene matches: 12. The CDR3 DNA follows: TGTGCCAGCAGTTTAGGCCTCCGTGGGACAGGGTACTCACCCCTCCACTTT. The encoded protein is CASSLGLRGTGYSPLHF.

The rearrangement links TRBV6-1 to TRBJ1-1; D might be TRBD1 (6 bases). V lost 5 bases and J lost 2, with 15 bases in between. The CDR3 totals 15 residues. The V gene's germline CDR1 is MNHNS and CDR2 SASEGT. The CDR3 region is CASSRGRGPNTEAFF. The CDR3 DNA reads TGTGCCAGCAGTCGAGGCAGGGGCCCTAACACTGAAGCTTTCTTT.

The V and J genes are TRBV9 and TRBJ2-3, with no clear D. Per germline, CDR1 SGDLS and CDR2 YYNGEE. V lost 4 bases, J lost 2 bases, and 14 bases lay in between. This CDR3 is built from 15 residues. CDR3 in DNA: TGTGCCAGCAGCATCGATCCTACGAACACAGATACGCAGTATTTT. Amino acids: CASSIDPTNTDTQYF.

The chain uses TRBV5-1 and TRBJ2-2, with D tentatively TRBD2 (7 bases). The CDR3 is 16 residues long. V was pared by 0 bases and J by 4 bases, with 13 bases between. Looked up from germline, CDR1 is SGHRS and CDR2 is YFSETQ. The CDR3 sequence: CASSLEAGGPTGELFF. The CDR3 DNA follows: TGCGCCAGCAGCTTGGAAGCCGGGGGGCCCACCGGGGAGCTGTTTTTT.

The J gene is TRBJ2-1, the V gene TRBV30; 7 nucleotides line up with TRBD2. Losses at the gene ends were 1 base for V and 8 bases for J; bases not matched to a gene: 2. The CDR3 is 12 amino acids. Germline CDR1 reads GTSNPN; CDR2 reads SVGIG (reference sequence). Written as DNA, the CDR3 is TGTGCCTGGAGTGCGGGAGGTGATGAGCAGTTCTTC. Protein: CAWSAGGDEQFF. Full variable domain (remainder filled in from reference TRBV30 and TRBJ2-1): SQTIHQWPATLVQPVGSPLSLECTVEGTSNPNLYWYRQAAGRGLQLLFYSVGIGQISSEVPQNLSASRPQDRQFILSSKKLLLSDSGFYLCAWSAGGDEQFFGPGTRLTVL.

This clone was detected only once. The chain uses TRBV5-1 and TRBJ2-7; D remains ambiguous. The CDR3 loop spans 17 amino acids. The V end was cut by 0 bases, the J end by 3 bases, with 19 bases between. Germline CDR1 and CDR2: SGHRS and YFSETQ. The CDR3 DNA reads TGCGCCAGCAGCTTGGGGTTGGCAGGTATGTTTGGCTACGAGCAGTACTTC. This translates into CASSLGLAGMFGYEQYF.

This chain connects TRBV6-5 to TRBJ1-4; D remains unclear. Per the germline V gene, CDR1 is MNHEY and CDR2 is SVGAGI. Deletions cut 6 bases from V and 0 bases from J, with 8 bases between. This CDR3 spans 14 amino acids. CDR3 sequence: CASRVTATNEKLFF. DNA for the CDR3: TGTGCCAGCAGGGTTACGGCAACTAATGAAAAACTGTTTTTT.

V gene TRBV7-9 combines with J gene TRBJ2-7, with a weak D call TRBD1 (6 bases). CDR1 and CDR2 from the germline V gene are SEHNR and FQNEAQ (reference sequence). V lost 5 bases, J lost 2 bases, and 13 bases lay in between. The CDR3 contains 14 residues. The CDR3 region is CASSPVQGPYEQYF. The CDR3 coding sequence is TGTGCCAGCAGCCCCGTACAGGGCCCCTACGAGCAGTACTTC. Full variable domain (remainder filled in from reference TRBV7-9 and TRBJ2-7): DTGVSQNPRHKITKRGQNVTFRCDPISEHNRLYWYRQTLGQGPEFLTYFQNEAQLEKSRLLSDRFSAERPKGSFSTLEIQRTEQGDSAMYLCASSPVQGPYEQYFGPGTRLTVT.

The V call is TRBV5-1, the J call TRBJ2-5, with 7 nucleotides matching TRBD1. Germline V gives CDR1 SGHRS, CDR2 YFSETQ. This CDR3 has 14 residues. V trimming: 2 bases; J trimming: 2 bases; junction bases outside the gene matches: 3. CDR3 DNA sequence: TGCGCCAGCAGCTTACAGGGGAATCAAGAGACCCAGTACTTC. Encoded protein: CASSLQGNQETQYF.

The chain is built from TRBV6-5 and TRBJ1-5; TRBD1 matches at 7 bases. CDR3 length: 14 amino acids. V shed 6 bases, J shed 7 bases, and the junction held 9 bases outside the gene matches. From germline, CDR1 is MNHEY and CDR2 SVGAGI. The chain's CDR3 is CASSQQGRGQPQHF. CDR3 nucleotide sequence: TGTGCCAGCAGCCAACAGGGGCGGGGACAGCCCCAGCATTTT.

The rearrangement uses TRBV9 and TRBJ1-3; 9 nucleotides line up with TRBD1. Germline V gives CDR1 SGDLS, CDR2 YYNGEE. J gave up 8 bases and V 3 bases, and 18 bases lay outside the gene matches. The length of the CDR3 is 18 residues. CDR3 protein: CASSAGAGQGSGMDTIYF. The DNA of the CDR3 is TGTGCCAGCAGCGCGGGGGCCGGACAGGGGTCGGGGATGGACACCATATATTTT.

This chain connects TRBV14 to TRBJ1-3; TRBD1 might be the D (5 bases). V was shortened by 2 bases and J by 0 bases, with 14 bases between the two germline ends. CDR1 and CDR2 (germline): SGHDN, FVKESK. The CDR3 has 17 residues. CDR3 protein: CASSQPPGIVSGNTIYF. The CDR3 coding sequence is TGTGCCAGCAGCCAACCCCCAGGGATTGTCTCTGGAAACACCATATATTTT.

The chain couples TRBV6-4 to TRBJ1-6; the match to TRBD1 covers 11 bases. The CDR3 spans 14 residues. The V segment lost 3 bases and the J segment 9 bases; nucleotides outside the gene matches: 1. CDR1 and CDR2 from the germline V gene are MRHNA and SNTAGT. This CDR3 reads CASSEGTGGSPLHF. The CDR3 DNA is TGTGCCAGCAGTGAGGGGACAGGGGGTTCACCCCTCCACTTT.

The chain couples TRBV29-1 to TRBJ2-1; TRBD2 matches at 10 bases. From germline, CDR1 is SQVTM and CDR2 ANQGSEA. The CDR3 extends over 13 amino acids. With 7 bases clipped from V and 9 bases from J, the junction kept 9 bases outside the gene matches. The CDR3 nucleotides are TGCAGCGCCTCAGCGGGAGGGCCGCCTGAGCAGTTCTTC. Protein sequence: CSASAGGPPEQFF.

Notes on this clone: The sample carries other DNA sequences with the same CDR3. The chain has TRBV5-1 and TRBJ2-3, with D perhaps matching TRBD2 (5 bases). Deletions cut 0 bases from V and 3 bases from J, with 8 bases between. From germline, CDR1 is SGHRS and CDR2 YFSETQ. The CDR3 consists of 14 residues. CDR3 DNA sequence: TGCGCCAGCAGCTTGGCGGGGTCGACAGATACGCAGTATTTT. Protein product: CASSLAGSTDTQYF.